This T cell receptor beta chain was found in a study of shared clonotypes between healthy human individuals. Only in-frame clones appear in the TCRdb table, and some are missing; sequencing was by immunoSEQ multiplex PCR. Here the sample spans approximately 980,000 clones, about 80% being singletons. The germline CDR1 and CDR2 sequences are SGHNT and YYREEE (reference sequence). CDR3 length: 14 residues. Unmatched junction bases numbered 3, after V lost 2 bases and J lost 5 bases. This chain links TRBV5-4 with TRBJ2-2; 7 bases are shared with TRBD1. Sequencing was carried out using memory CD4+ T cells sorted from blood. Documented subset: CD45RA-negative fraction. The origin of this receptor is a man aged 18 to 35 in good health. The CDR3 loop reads CASSFPTGTGELFF. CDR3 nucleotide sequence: TGTGCCAGCAGCTTTCCGACAGGGACCGGGGAGCTGTTTTTT. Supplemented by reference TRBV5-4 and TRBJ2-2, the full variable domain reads ETGVTQSPTHLIKTRGQQVTLRCSSQSGHNTVSWYQQALGQGPQFIFQYYREEENGRGNFPPRFSGLQFPNYSSELNVNALELDDSALYLCASSFPTGTGELFFGEGSRLTVL.